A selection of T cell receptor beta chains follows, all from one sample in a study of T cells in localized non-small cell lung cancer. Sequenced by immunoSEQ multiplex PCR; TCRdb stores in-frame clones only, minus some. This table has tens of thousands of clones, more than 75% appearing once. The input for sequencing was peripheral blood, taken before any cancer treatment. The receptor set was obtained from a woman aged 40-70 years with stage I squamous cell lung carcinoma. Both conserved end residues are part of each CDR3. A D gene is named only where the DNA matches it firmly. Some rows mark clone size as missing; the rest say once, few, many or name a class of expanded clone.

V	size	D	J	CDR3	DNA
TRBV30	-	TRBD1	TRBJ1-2	CAWSAVRGQGGYTF	TGTGCCTGGAGTGCCGTCAGGGGGCAAGGTGGCTACACCTTC
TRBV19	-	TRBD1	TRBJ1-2	CASRIYGRGTGLSYTF	TGTGCCAGTAGAATCTACGGTCGGGGGACAGGGTTAAGCTACACCTTC
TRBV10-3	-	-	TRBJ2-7	CAISESRDEQYF	TGTGCCATCAGTGAGTCCCGGGACGAGCAGTACTTC
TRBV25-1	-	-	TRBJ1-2	CASSEYSGRNGYTF	TGTGCCAGCAGTGAATACAGTGGTCGAAATGGCTACACCTTC
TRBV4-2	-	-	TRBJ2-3	CASSQADSTDTQYF	TGTGCCAGCAGCCAAGCAGACAGCACAGATACGCAGTATTTT
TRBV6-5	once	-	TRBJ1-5	CASRAGEGQPQHF	TGTGCCAGCAGGGCAGGAGAAGGCCAGCCCCAGCATTTT
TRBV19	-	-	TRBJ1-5	CASSLGSAGNQPQHF	TGTGCCAGTAGTTTGGGCAGTGCGGGCAATCAGCCCCAGCATTTT
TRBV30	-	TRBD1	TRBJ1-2	CAWRGQMHYGYTF	TGTGCCTGGAGGGGACAGATGCACTATGGCTACACCTTC
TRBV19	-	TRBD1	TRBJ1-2	CASSIRDRFLSSGYTF	TGTGCCAGTAGTATCCGGGACAGGTTCCTATCAAGTGGCTACACCTTC
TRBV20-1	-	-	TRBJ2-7	CSARGPYEQYF	TGCAGTGCTAGGGGACCCTACGAGCAGTACTTC
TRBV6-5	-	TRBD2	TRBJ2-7	CASSSLAGGPYEQYF	TGTGCCAGCAGTTCTTTAGCGGGGGGGCCCTACGAGCAGTACTTC
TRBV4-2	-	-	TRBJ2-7	CASSLEGAESYEQYF	TGTGCCAGCAGCCTTGAGGGTGCGGAGTCCTACGAGCAGTACTTC
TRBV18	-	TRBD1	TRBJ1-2	CASSPRETGTGVGYTF	TGTGCCAGCTCACCCCGTGAGACCGGGACAGGGGTCGGCTACACCTTC
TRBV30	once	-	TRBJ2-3	CAWIAGTDTQYF	TGTGCCTGGATTGCGGGGACAGATACGCAGTATTTT
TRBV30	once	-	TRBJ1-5	CAFQEGDFNQPQHF	TGTGCCTTCCAAGAGGGTGACTTTAATCAGCCCCAGCATTTT
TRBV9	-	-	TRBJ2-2	CASSVGLTGELFF	TGTGCCAGCAGCGTGGGGTTGACCGGGGAGCTGTTTTTT
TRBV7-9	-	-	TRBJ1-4	CASSQSRGTNEKLFF	TGTGCCAGCAGTCAAAGCAGGGGCACTAATGAAAAACTGTTTTTT
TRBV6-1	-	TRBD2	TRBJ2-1	CASSDGGAVYNEQFF	TGTGCCAGCAGTGACGGGGGGGCTGTATACAATGAGCAGTTCTTC
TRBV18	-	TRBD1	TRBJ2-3	CASSANRGGTDTQYF	TGTGCCAGCTCAGCAAACAGGGGAGGCACAGATACGCAGTATTTT
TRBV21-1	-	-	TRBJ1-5	CASSKEGHSNQPQHF	TGTGCCAGCAGCAAAGAGGGACATAGCAATCAGCCCCAGCATTTT
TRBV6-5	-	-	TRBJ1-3	CASSYSSGQGNTIYF	TGTGCCAGCAGTTACTCATCTGGACAGGGAAACACCATATATTTT
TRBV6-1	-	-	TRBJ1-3	CASSGLDGNTIYF	TGTGCCAGCAGTGGCTTGGACGGAAACACCATATATTTT
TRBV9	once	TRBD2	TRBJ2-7	CASSIGGGASYEQYF	TGTGCCAGCAGCATCGGCGGGGGGGCGTCCTACGAGCAGTACTTC
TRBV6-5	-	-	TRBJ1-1	CASRIGMNTEAFF	TGTGCCAGCAGAATCGGGATGAACACTGAAGCTTTCTTT
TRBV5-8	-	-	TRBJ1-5	CASTLILTAEGNQPQHF	TGTGCCAGCACCCTTATCCTCACCGCGGAGGGCAATCAGCCCCAGCATTTT
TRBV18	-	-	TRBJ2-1	CASSPPQVTYNEQFF	TGTGCCAGCTCACCACCGCAGGTTACCTACAATGAGCAGTTCTTC
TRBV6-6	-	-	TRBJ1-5	CASSTGQFNQPQHF	TGTGCCAGCAGTACAGGACAGTTCAATCAGCCCCAGCATTTT
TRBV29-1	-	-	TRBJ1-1	CSVERGRGVTEAFF	TGCAGCGTTGAAAGGGGTAGGGGAGTAACTGAAGCTTTCTTT
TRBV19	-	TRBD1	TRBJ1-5	CASSTRQGGNQPQHF	TGTGCCAGTAGCACCCGACAGGGGGGCAATCAGCCCCAGCATTTT
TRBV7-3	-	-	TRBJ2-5	CASSLTQGPVTQYF	TGTGCCAGCAGCTTAACGCAGGGGCCGGTGACCCAGTACTTC
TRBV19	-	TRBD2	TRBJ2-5	CASSIGSGGAYF	TGTGCCAGTAGTATAGGCAGCGGGGGAGCTTACTTC
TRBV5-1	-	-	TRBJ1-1	CASSLTGENTEAFF	TGCGCCAGCAGCTTGACCGGGGAGAACACTGAAGCTTTCTTT
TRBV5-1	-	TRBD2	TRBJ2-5	CASSFGGTSGTTLQETQYF	TGCGCCAGCAGCTTTGGGGGGACTAGCGGGACTACCCTCCAAGAGACCCAGTACTTC
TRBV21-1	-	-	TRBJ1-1	CASSKGQGRNTEAFF	TGTGCCAGCAGCAAAGGACAGGGACGGAACACTGAAGCTTTCTTT
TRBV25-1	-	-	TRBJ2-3	CASSESWGRTDTQYF	TGTGCCAGCAGTGAATCGTGGGGGCGCACAGATACGCAGTATTTT
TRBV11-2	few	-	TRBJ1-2	CASSPSGAYGYTF	TGTGCCAGCAGCCCCTCAGGGGCCTATGGCTACACCTTC
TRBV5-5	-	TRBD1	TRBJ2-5	CASSLPPGGTGETQYF	TGTGCCAGCAGCTTGCCCCCAGGGGGCACGGGAGAGACCCAGTACTTC
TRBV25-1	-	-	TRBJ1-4	CASSESEAKLFF	TGTGCCAGCAGTGAATCGGAGGCAAAACTGTTTTTT
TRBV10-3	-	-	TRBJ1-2	CAITQRGHYGYTF	TGTGCCATCACCCAAAGGGGCCACTATGGCTACACCTTC
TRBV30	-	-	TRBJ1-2	CAWTWGEGGYTF	TGTGCCTGGACCTGGGGTGAGGGTGGCTACACCTTC
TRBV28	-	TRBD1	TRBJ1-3	CASSRSGGASGNTIYF	TGTGCCAGCAGCAGATCAGGGGGCGCCTCTGGAAACACCATATATTTT
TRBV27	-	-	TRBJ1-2	CASSGRQYTNYGYTF	TGTGCCAGCAGTGGAAGACAGTACACTAACTATGGCTACACCTTC